Included here is one TCR beta chain sequence, with context. Germline loops: CDR1 MNHEY, CDR2 SMNVEV (reference sequence). The V gene lost 5 bases and the J gene lost 0 bases, with 8 bases spanning the gap. There are 14 residues in the CDR3. Some clones are missing from TCRdb's copy, which holds only in-frame ones; the method was immunoSEQ multiplex PCR. The sample shows 150,000 to 200,000 clones, 70% to 90% of them seen only once. The data stem from a study of Ad26.COV2.S vaccination and SARS-CoV-2 variants. The J gene is TRBJ1-3, the V gene TRBV27; D gene uncertain. The source material was peripheral blood, sampled after recovery from COVID-19. The TCR comes from a human donor who had recovered from COVID-19. The CDR3: CASSPRYSGNTIYF. Written as DNA, the CDR3 is TGTGCCAGCAGTCCCCGTTACTCTGGAAACACCATATATTTT.